This T cell receptor beta chain was sequenced during a study of blood T cell repertoires in COVID-19. This table comes from immunoSEQ multiplex PCR, and its TCRdb copy is limited to in-frame clones, with some not included. The sample yields 120,000 to 150,000 clones, around nine tenths seen once. As regards this clone: The same CDR3 is also encoded by other DNA sequences in this sample.

V lost 0 bases, J lost 3 bases, and 6 bases stayed unmatched. Germline CDR1 reads SGDLS; CDR2 reads YYNGEE. This CDR3 contains 16 residues. J is TRBJ2-7 and V is TRBV9; 10 bases align to TRBD2. The specimen was peripheral blood. This TCR was recovered from a woman in her fifties or sixties with active or convalescent COVID-19. The CDR3 protein is CASSVGGLAGVYEQYF. CDR3 bases: TGTGCCAGCAGCGTAGGCGGCCTAGCGGGAGTCTACGAGCAGTACTTC.